The 26 T cell receptor beta chains below were found in one sample sequenced in a study of T cells and copy number aberrations in small-cell lung cancer. Sequencing used immunoSEQ multiplex PCR; TCRdb keeps in-frame clones, though not all of them. This sample has 9,000 to 10,000 clones, with roughly 79% found just once. Sequencing input: normal tissue next to the tumor. The receptors here all came from a man aged 55 to 70 with small cell lung cancer.

This clone was detected only a few times. The V gene is TRBV6-1, the J gene TRBJ2-5, with 7 bases aligning to TRBD2. The CDR3 contains 17 residues. V was pared by 1 base and J by 6 bases, with 14 bases of the junction left unmatched. CDR1 is MNHNS, CDR2 SASEGT, per germline. CDR3 nucleotide sequence: TGTGCCAGCAGTGAAGGGAGGTCAAGGGAGGGTAGAAAGACCCAGTACTTC. It codes for CASSEGRSREGRKTQYF.

The V call is TRBV30, the J call TRBJ2-7; D gene ambiguous. From germline, CDR1 is GTSNPN and CDR2 SVGIG (reference sequence). V lost 2 bases and J lost 5, with 16 bases in between. The CDR3 is made up of 14 amino acids. The CDR3 bases are TGTGCCTGGAGTTCGGCGGCACCCCTGCACGAGCAGTACTTC. This sequence encodes CAWSSAAPLHEQYF.

The rearrangement links TRBV2 to TRBJ1-5; 10 bases fit TRBD1. After removal of 5 bases from V and 7 bases from J, the junction contained 8 bases not matched to a gene. Germline V gives CDR1 SNHLY, CDR2 FYNNEI. This CDR3 is 15 amino acids long. The CDR3: CASSPTGGAGQPQHF. The CDR3 DNA is TGTGCCAGCAGTCCGACAGGGGGCGCGGGGCAGCCCCAGCATTTT.

The chain couples TRBV5-1 to TRBJ1-1, with D maybe TRBD1 (6 bases). This CDR3 spans 14 amino acids. The germline V and J ends were trimmed by 3 bases and 9 bases, with 18 bases remaining between them. The germline CDR1 and CDR2 sequences are SGHRS and YFSETQ. In DNA form, the CDR3 reads TGCGCCAGCAGCTCTACTACCGGGACAACGAAAGCTTTCTTT. Its protein is CASSSTTGTTKAFF. The full variable domain, rest sourced from reference TRBV5-1 and TRBJ1-1, is KAGVTQTPRYLIKTRGQQVTLSCSPISGHRSVSWYQQTPGQGLQFLFEYFSETQRNKGNFPGRFSGRQFSNSRSEMNVSTLELGDSALYLCASSSTTGTTKAFFGQGTRLTVV.

The V gene is TRBV10-3, the J gene TRBJ1-1, with 8 bases that match TRBD1. The germline gives CDR1 ENHRY, CDR2 SYGVKD. The CDR3 contains 12 residues. V was clipped by 10 bases and J by 1 base; unmatched bases: 2. The CDR3 sequence: CANGQGNTEAFF. The CDR3 DNA is TGTGCCAACGGACAGGGGAACACTGAAGCTTTCTTT.

Only a few counts were recorded for this clone. The CDR3 protein is CASSIRGADDHTIYF. For the CDR3, the DNA is TGTGCCAGTAGTATTAGGGGCGCGGATGACCACACCATATATTTT. The genes are TRBV19 and TRBJ1-3, with D possibly matching TRBD1 (5 bases). Trimming stripped 3 bases from V and 8 bases from J, with 17 bases between. Looked up from germline, CDR1 is LNHDA and CDR2 is SQIVND (reference sequence). The CDR3 sequence is 15 residues long.

A few counts support this clone. V gene TRBV9 combines with J gene TRBJ2-2; D is undetermined. CDR1 is SGDLS and CDR2 is YYNGEE in the germline V gene. Between the trimmed V and J ends, which lost 0 bases and 7 bases, there was a span of 10 bases. CDR3 length equals 14 residues. CDR3 loop: CASSVGAPGGELFF. For the CDR3, the DNA is TGTGCCAGCAGCGTAGGGGCCCCCGGCGGGGAGCTGTTTTTT. The complete variable domain, with remaining parts taken from reference TRBV9 and TRBJ2-2, reads DSGVTQTPKHLITATGQRVTLRCSPRSGDLSVYWYQQSLDQGLQFLIQYYNGEERAKGNILERFSAQQFPDLHSELNLSSLELGDSALYFCASSVGAPGGELFFGEGSRLTVL.

This chain links TRBV2 with TRBJ1-5, with TRBD1 as a possible D gene (5 bases). The germline CDR1 and CDR2 sequences are SNHLY and FYNNEI. The germline V and J ends were trimmed by 1 base and 6 bases, with 10 bases remaining between them. CDR3 length: 14 residues. The chain's CDR3 is CASSEGRGGQPQHF. The DNA of the CDR3 is TGTGCCAGCAGTGAAGGGAGGGGAGGTCAGCCCCAGCATTTT.

CDR3 amino acids: CSARALYEQYF. The CDR3 nucleotides read TGCAGTGCTAGAGCTCTCTACGAGCAGTACTTC. This chain uses TRBV20-1 with TRBJ2-7; D is ambiguous. This CDR3 comprises 11 residues. Between the trimmed V and J ends, which lost 1 base and 3 bases, there was a span of 4 bases. The germline CDR1 and CDR2 sequences are DFQATT and SNEGSKA (reference sequence).

The chain couples TRBV19 to TRBJ2-2; no clear D. Trimming stripped 7 bases from V and 0 bases from J, with 21 bases between. The CDR3 is 18 residues long. Germline V gene lookup returns CDR1 LNHDA and CDR2 SQIVND (reference sequence). CDR3 nucleotide sequence: TGTGCCAGTACCAAAGCGCCCCGAGGACGTTCGAACACCGGGGAGCTGTTTTTT. It is translated as CASTKAPRGRSNTGELFF. The full variable domain, its missing parts supplied by reference TRBV19 and TRBJ2-2, is DGGITQSPKYLFRKEGQNVTLSCEQNLNHDAMYWYRQDPGQGLRLIYYSQIVNDFQKGDIAEGYSVSREKKESFPLTVTSAQKNPTAFYLCASTKAPRGRSNTGELFFGEGSRLTVL.

This rearrangement joins TRBV27 to TRBJ2-7; D might be TRBD1 (6 bases). V lost 6 bases and J 3 bases, leaving 18 bases between the germline ends. Germline assignment: CDR1 MNHEY and CDR2 SMNVEV (reference sequence). This CDR3 is 15 amino acids long. The CDR3 sequence: CASSPLWGPYYEQYF. The CDR3 DNA reads TGTGCCAGCAGCCCCCTATGGGGGCCGTACTACGAGCAGTACTTC.

The sample holds a few counts of this clone. This chain joins TRBV28 and TRBJ2-5; TRBD1 matches at 8 bases. The CDR3 has 14 amino acids. Trimming removed 6 bases from V and 4 bases from J; junction bases left unmatched: 7. Per the germline V gene, CDR1 is MDHEN and CDR2 is SYDVKM. CDR3 in amino acids: CASSLTGGRETQYF. The DNA of the CDR3 is TGTGCCAGCAGCCTAACAGGGGGGAGAGAGACCCAGTACTTC.

Relative to its sample, this clone is large (0.1 to 1%). The chain links TRBV27 to TRBJ1-1; no reliable D call. Germline V gene data show CDR1 as MNHEY and CDR2 as SMNVEV (reference sequence). V lost 4 bases to trimming and J lost 3 bases, with 12 bases between them. CDR3 size: 14 residues. The CDR3 DNA reads as TGTGCCAGCAGTTGGGGTGTGAGGGACACTGAAGCTTTCTTT. Translation gives CASSWGVRDTEAFF.

V and J are TRBV11-3 and TRBJ2-3; 8 bases map to TRBD2. This CDR3 spans 16 amino acids. Germline lookup yields CDR1 SGHNT and CDR2 YENEEA. The junction had 5 bases not matched to a gene; V was cut back by 1 base and J by 2 bases. Here the CDR3 DNA reads TGTGCCAGCAGCTTAGCTAGCGGGCCCTTCACAGATACGCAGTATTTT. The encoded protein is CASSLASGPFTDTQYF.

This chain joins TRBV11-3 and TRBJ1-2, with D unresolved. Germline V gene sequence: CDR1 SGHNT, CDR2 YENEEA. V was trimmed by 0 bases and J by 2 bases, leaving 4 bases between them. The CDR3 is 13 amino acids. CDR3 in amino acids: CASSLDVNYGYTF. CDR3 coding DNA: TGTGCCAGCAGCTTAGACGTCAACTATGGCTACACCTTC.

The chain employs TRBV2 and TRBJ1-5; D is undetermined. CDR1 SNHLY and CDR2 FYNNEI come from the germline V gene. CDR3 size: 14 residues. V lost 1 base, J lost 5 bases, and 9 bases lay in between. CDR3 in DNA: TGTGCCAGCAGTGAAGGAGGAGGGTATCAGCCCCAGCATTTT. Translated: CASSEGGGYQPQHF. The whole variable domain, filled in from reference TRBV2 and TRBJ1-5, reads EPEVTQTPSHQVTQMGQEVILRCVPISNHLYFYWYRQILGQKVEFLVSFYNNEISEKSEIFDDQFSVERPDGSNFTLKIRSTKLEDSAMYFCASSEGGGYQPQHFGDGTRLSIL.

V gene TRBV7-9 combines with J gene TRBJ1-2; no reliable D call. Trimming cost V 3 bases and J 6 bases, with 8 bases left between them. The germline V gene encodes CDR1 SEHNR and CDR2 FQNEAQ (reference sequence). There are 12 residues in the CDR3. The DNA for the CDR3 is TGTGCCAGCAGCTTTCGGCAGGATGGCTACACCTTC. Translated, it gives CASSFRQDGYTF.

V and J are TRBV5-1 and TRBJ1-4; D is perhaps TRBD1 (5 bases). The CDR3 consists of 14 residues. The germline V gene has CDR1 SGHRS and CDR2 YFSETQ. V was shortened by 5 bases and J by 6 bases, with 14 bases between the two germline ends. This chain's CDR3 is CASRLARADEKLFF. The CDR3 DNA reads TGCGCCAGCAGACTCGCCAGGGCGGATGAAAAACTGTTTTTT.

The rearrangement uses TRBV2 and TRBJ2-6; D call uncertain. Between the trimmed V and J ends, which lost 4 bases and 1 base, there was a span of 11 bases. This CDR3 contains 16 residues. Germline lookup yields CDR1 SNHLY and CDR2 FYNNEI. The CDR3 here is CASSAEGWSGANVLTF. The CDR3 nucleotides read TGTGCCAGCAGTGCGGAAGGGTGGTCTGGGGCCAACGTCCTGACTTTC.

V gene TRBV18 combines with J gene TRBJ2-7; maybe TRBD1 (6 bases). V was pared by 5 bases and J by 2 bases, with 10 bases between. The CDR3 is 13 amino acids. CDR1 is KGHSH and CDR2 is LQKENI in the germline V gene. Here the CDR3 DNA reads TGTGCCAGCTCATCGGGACACACCTACGAGCAGTACTTC. Protein: CASSSGHTYEQYF.

This clone has more than one count but fewer than ten. The rearrangement joins TRBV11-2 to TRBJ1-1, with TRBD1 identical over 7 bases. Germline lookup yields CDR1 SGHAT and CDR2 FQNNGV. CDR3 length: 16 residues. J gave up 4 bases and V 0 bases, and 8 bases lay outside the gene matches. The CDR3 DNA reads as TGTGCCAGCAGCTTAGATCTAGCAGGGGGGGGCACTGAAGCTTTCTTT. This translates into CASSLDLAGGGTEAFF. The full variable domain, its missing parts supplied by reference TRBV11-2 and TRBJ1-1, is EAGVAQSPRYKIIEKRQSVAFWCNPISGHATLYWYQQILGQGPKLLIQFQNNGVVDDSQLPKDRFSAERLKGVDSTLKIQPAKLEDSAVYLCASSLDLAGGGTEAFFGQGTRLTVV.

This clone was recorded only once. V usage is TRBV7-2 and J usage is TRBJ2-5; D is ambiguous. The germline V and J ends were trimmed by 4 bases and 2 bases, with 11 bases remaining between them. This CDR3 is 14 amino acids long. Germline loops: CDR1 SGHTA, CDR2 FQGNSA. CDR3 bases: TGTGCCAGCAGCTCTTACCGGTTGCAAGAGACCCAGTACTTC. It encodes CASSSYRLQETQYF.

This clone was detected only a few times. This chain connects TRBV6-1 to TRBJ2-7; tentatively, D is TRBD1 or TRBD2 (7 bases each). Germline V gene data show CDR1 as MNHNS and CDR2 as SASEGT. The CDR3 is 14 residues long. V gave up 6 bases and J gave up 6 bases, with 18 bases separating them. CDR3 nucleotides: TGTGCCAGCAGAATCCCAGGGGGGGGGCTCGAGCAGTACTTC. Protein product: CASRIPGGGLEQYF.

V is TRBV5-1 and J is TRBJ2-3; TRBD2 matches at 12 bases. Unmatched junction bases numbered 5, after V lost 4 bases and J lost 2 bases. Germline V gene sequence: CDR1 SGHRS, CDR2 YFSETQ. The CDR3 is 16 amino acids. Here the CDR3 reads CASSQTSGSYTDTQYF. The CDR3 DNA sequence: TGCGCCAGCAGCCAGACTAGCGGGAGTTACACAGATACGCAGTATTTT.

V and J are TRBV4-1 and TRBJ2-1; D is unresolved. The germline V gene encodes CDR1 MGHRA and CDR2 YSYEKL. V dropped 1 base and J dropped 3 bases, with 13 bases sitting between them. The CDR3 sequence is 16 residues long. The CDR3 DNA sequence: TGCGCCAGCAGCCAAGCACTTACGCTGGGCTACAATGAGCAGTTCTTC. It translates to CASSQALTLGYNEQFF.

The V and J genes are TRBV30 and TRBJ1-1, with D hard to call. This CDR3 region has 14 residues. Germline CDR1 is GTSNPN and CDR2 is SVGIG (reference sequence). Trimming took off 2 bases at V and 11 bases at J, with 21 bases between the two ends. The CDR3 reads CAWSNIHLWHTAFF. CDR3 DNA: TGTGCCTGGAGTAACATTCATCTATGGCACACGGCTTTCTTT.